These T cell receptor beta chains were read from a single sample in a study of T-cell reconstitution after alpha-beta-depleted transplantation in children. MiXCR, run by TCRdb on the PCR reads, gives a single entry per CDR3 protein. Altogether around 960,000 distinct CDR3 sequences are present, about 29% being singletons, with the ten largest covering 28%. Sequenced here: PBMCs, mostly from graft donor cells, sampled 360 days after TCRalphabeta/CD19-depleted stem cell transplant. The origin of the receptors is a boy younger than two who had a stem cell transplant for SCID, so the T cells may come from the graft donor. The CDR3 runs from the conserved cysteine through the conserved F or W. The D gene is left open where the match is weak. Not all rows give a size; the values are once, few, many and, for expanded clones, a class.

D,V,size,J,DNA,CDR3
.,TRBV28,few,TRBJ2-1,TGTGCCAGCACCCTTTGGGGGGACACTGAGCAGTTCTTC,CASTLWGDTEQFF
.,TRBV28,few,TRBJ2-4,TGTGCCAGCAGTTTACCCTCCAAGGGCCTAGCCAAAAACATTCAGTACTTC,CASSLPSKGLAKNIQYF
.,TRBV7-7,few,TRBJ2-1,TGTGCCAGCAGCAACCTAGAGGGGCCACGTTACAATGAGCAGTTCTTC,CASSNLEGPRYNEQFF
.,TRBV12-3/TRBV12-4,.,TRBJ1-1,TGTGCCAGCAACCAAGGGGGGTGGAAGGTTGAAGCTTTCTTT,CASNQGGWKVEAFF
.,TRBV3-1,few,TRBJ2-7,TGTGCCAGCAAGGAGAGACCGGGCTCCTACGAGCAGTACTTC,CASKERPGSYEQYF
TRBD2,TRBV27,few,TRBJ2-7,TGTGCCAGCAGGTCGGGGGGTCAGGTTACCTACGAGCAGTACTTC,CASRSGGQVTYEQYF
.,TRBV7-6,.,TRBJ1-6,TGTGCCAGCAGCTCGGGGGGAGGATTAGGCTATAATTCACCCCTCCACTTT,CASSSGGGLGYNSPLHF
TRBD1,TRBV12-5,few,TRBJ2-2,TGTGCTAGTGGTTTGCCCCGGGACAGGGACACCGGGGAGCTGTTTTTT,CASGLPRDRDTGELFF
.,TRBV11-1,.,TRBJ2-2,TGTGCCAGCAGCGACGGTGCTGGCTACAGGGGGGGCACCGGGGAGCTGTTTTTT,CASSDGAGYRGGTGELFF
.,TRBV4-3,few,TRBJ2-1,TGCGCCAGCAGCCGAGGATGGTCGGGGGGCCCTAAGGATGAGCAGTTCTTC,CASSRGWSGGPKDEQFF
.,TRBV10-3,few,TRBJ2-5,TGTGCCACCAAGGCTGCAGGTCAAGAGACCCAGTACTTC,CATKAAGQETQYF
TRBD1,TRBV7-9,few,TRBJ2-7,TGTGCCAGCAGCTTACGTCGACAGGGGGTCTCCTACGAGCAGTACTTC,CASSLRRQGVSYEQYF
TRBD1,TRBV4-1,.,TRBJ1-1,TGCGCCAGCAGCCAAGCGCAGGGGGACACTGAAGCTTTCTTT,CASSQAQGDTEAFF
.,TRBV6-1,.,TRBJ2-7,TGTGCCAGCGGCATCAAAAGTTCCTACGAGCAGTACTTC,CASGIKSSYEQYF
TRBD1,TRBV6-2/TRBV6-3,few,TRBJ1-5,TGTGCCAGCCACAGACAGGGGAGCAATCAGCCCCAGCATTTT,CASHRQGSNQPQHF
.,TRBV20-1,.,TRBJ2-1,TGCAGTGCTAGAGATAGGCATGAGCAGTTCTTC,CSARDRHEQFF
TRBD2,TRBV7-3,.,TRBJ2-3,TGTGCCAGCAGCTTAATAGCGGGGCCCGGGGATACGCAGTATTTT,CASSLIAGPGDTQYF
.,TRBV28,.,TRBJ2-7,TGTGCCAGCAGTTTAAGTCTGGGCTACGAGCAGTACTTC,CASSLSLGYEQYF
TRBD2,TRBV25-1,once,TRBJ2-1,TGTGCCAGCAGTGTACTAGCGGTATACAATGAGCAGTTCTTC,CASSVLAVYNEQFF
.,TRBV12-3/TRBV12-4,.,TRBJ2-2,TGTGCCAGCACCTCCGCGCCGGAGAAGAACACCGGGGAGCTGTTTTTT,CASTSAPEKNTGELFF
.,TRBV7-9,.,TRBJ2-3,TGTGCCAGCAGCTTAATGGCCACTAGCACAGATACGCAGTATTTT,CASSLMATSTDTQYF
TRBD1,TRBV12-3/TRBV12-4,many,TRBJ2-7,TGTGCCAGCAGCCGGACAGGGCCCTACGAGCAGTACTTC,CASSRTGPYEQYF
TRBD1,TRBV5-1,many,TRBJ2-1,TGCGCCAGCAGCTTCCCGGGACAGGCCTACAATGAGCAGTTCTTC,CASSFPGQAYNEQFF
TRBD2,TRBV25-1,.,TRBJ2-5,TGTGCCAGCAGTGAATATGTCGCTAGCGGGGGGCAAGAGACCCAGTACTTC,CASSEYVASGGQETQYF
TRBD1,TRBV5-1,.,TRBJ2-5,TGCGCCAGCAGCCGGACAGGGCTGGAGGAGACCCAGTACTTC,CASSRTGLEETQYF
TRBD1,TRBV3-1,few,TRBJ2-7,TGTGCCAGCAGCCATCCAGGACAGGGGTGGGACGAGCAGTACTTC,CASSHPGQGWDEQYF
.,TRBV6-5,few,TRBJ2-7,TGTGCCAGCAGTTACTCTGCAGAGAGCTCCTACGAGCAGTACTTC,CASSYSAESSYEQYF
.,TRBV7-9,.,TRBJ2-5,TGTGCCAGCAGTCAAGCGGAGGATCAGTACTTC,CASSQAEDQYF
.,TRBV20-1,.,TRBJ2-1,TGCAGTGCCGCGAGGGGAACCGGTGGCTACAATGAGCAGTTCTTC,CSAARGTGGYNEQFF
TRBD2,TRBV30,.,TRBJ2-3,TGTGCCTGGAGCCGGGGGGGCTCAGATACGCAGTATTTT,CAWSRGGSDTQYF
TRBD1,TRBV30,.,TRBJ2-7,TGTGCCTGGAGGAGGGGGCCCTACGAGCAGTACTTC,CAWRRGPYEQYF
.,TRBV7-2,.,TRBJ1-1,TGTGCCAGCAGCTTGATCCATGACACTGAAGCTTTCTTT,CASSLIHDTEAFF
TRBD2,TRBV5-1,few,TRBJ2-3,TGCGCCAGCAGCCCGAGCGGGGGGTGGAGCACAGATACGCAGTATTTT,CASSPSGGWSTDTQYF
.,TRBV20-1,few,TRBJ1-2,TGCAGTGCTAATGAGGTCACCGGCTACACCTTC,CSANEVTGYTF
TRBD2,TRBV5-1,.,TRBJ2-7,TGCGCCAGCAGCTTCTCTAGCGGGGGGACCCACGAGCAGTACTTC,CASSFSSGGTHEQYF
.,TRBV12-3/TRBV12-4,few,TRBJ1-5,TGTGCCAGCAGGGGGGTCAGCAATCAGCCCCAGCATTTT,CASRGVSNQPQHF
.,TRBV5-1,.,TRBJ2-1,TGCGCCAGCAGCTCCGAGGGGACCTACAATGAGCAGTTCTTC,CASSSEGTYNEQFF
TRBD2,TRBV5-1,.,TRBJ2-1,TGCGCCAGCAGCGGCTGGGAGGTCGCGGGGGGCCGCTCCTACAATGAGCAGTTCTTC,CASSGWEVAGGRSYNEQFF
TRBD1,TRBV4-2,few,TRBJ1-6,TGTGCCAGCAGCCAAGTGTCTGGGACAGTAAATTCACCCCTCCACTTT,CASSQVSGTVNSPLHF
TRBD2,TRBV6-5,.,TRBJ2-1,TGTGCCAGCAGTTACCTCTCGGGACTAGCGGGGGGGTCCTACAATGAGCAGTTCTTC,CASSYLSGLAGGSYNEQFF